These 30 T cell receptor beta chains were sequenced from one sample in a study of cytomegalovirus exposure and HLA in healthy donors. Primers: 60 Vbeta forward and 13 Jbeta reverse. Libraries were prepared by immunoSEQ multiplex PCR; TCRdb keeps only in-frame clonotypes and omits some of them. The data show over 100,000 clones, roughly four fifths seen once. The sample consisted of PBMCs. All receptors derive from a woman in her 30s in good health and CMV-seropositive.

The chain employs TRBV30 and TRBJ2-7; TRBD1 might be the D (6 bases). V dropped 0 bases and J dropped 2 bases, with 11 bases sitting between them. The CDR3 spans 14 residues. The germline gives CDR1 GTSNPN, CDR2 SVGIG (reference sequence). The CDR3 spells CAWSVPRQAYEQYF. The CDR3 bases are TGTGCCTGGAGTGTACCGCGACAGGCCTACGAGCAGTACTTC.

CDR3 residues: CSARLNEAFF. The CDR3 DNA follows: TGCAGTGCTAGATTAAATGAAGCTTTCTTT. The chain uses TRBV20-1 and TRBJ1-1; no firm D call. Per the germline V gene, CDR1 is DFQATT and CDR2 is SNEGSKA (reference sequence). Trimming removed 2 bases from V and 7 bases from J, with 5 bases in between. This CDR3 has 10 amino acids.

This clone was counted once. The chain recombines TRBV6-6 with TRBJ2-7; a possible D gene is TRBD2 (7 bases). From germline, CDR1 is MNHNY and CDR2 SVGAGI (reference sequence). V lost 5 bases and J 4 bases, leaving 15 bases between the germline ends. The CDR3 is made up of 14 amino acids. CDR3 protein: CASSPGGASYEQYF. CDR3 nucleotides: TGTGCCAGCAGTCCTGGGGGGGCGAGTTACGAGCAGTACTTC.

The chain recombines TRBV6-1 with TRBJ1-2; 8 bases are a match to TRBD1. CDR1 and CDR2 (germline): MNHNS, SASEGT. Trimming removed 3 bases from V and 4 bases from J; junction bases left unmatched: 7. The CDR3 is 15 amino acids. CDR3 DNA: TGTGCCAGCAGTGACCCGGGACAGGCCTCCTATGGCTACACCTTC. Its translation: CASSDPGQASYGYTF.

The rearrangement uses TRBV2 and TRBJ2-2; 7 nucleotides line up with TRBD1. Germline assignment: CDR1 SNHLY and CDR2 FYNNEI. The CDR3 runs to 18 residues. The J segment lost 4 bases and the V segment lost 2 bases, leaving 13 bases of the junction unmatched. The CDR3 is CASSEFGGPRQGTGELFF. For the CDR3, the DNA is TGTGCCAGCAGTGAATTTGGCGGCCCCCGACAGGGCACCGGGGAGCTGTTTTTT. Using reference TRBV2 and TRBJ2-2 for the parts outside the CDR3, the full variable domain is EPEVTQTPSHQVTQMGQEVILRCVPISNHLYFYWYRQILGQKVEFLVSFYNNEISEKSEIFDDQFSVERPDGSNFTLKIRSTKLEDSAMYFCASSEFGGPRQGTGELFFGEGSRLTVL.

A single count supports this clone. The chain couples TRBV19 to TRBJ1-2, with a possible D match to TRBD1 (5 bases). CDR1 is LNHDA and CDR2 is SQIVND in the germline V gene (reference sequence). This CDR3 has 13 amino acids. Trimming took off 3 bases at V and 5 bases at J, with 10 bases between the two ends. The CDR3 DNA reads as TGTGCCAGTAGTATGGGGGGACGGTATGGCTACACCTTC. As protein: CASSMGGRYGYTF.

The chain combines TRBV5-4 with TRBJ2-3, with 8 bases identical to TRBD2. Germline V CDR1 and CDR2: SGHNT, YYREEE (reference sequence). This CDR3 contains 16 residues. The V gene end was trimmed by 4 bases and the J gene end by 2 bases; junction bases not matched to a gene: 9. This CDR3 is CASSPRSGGVTDTQYF. CDR3 nucleotides: TGTGCCAGCAGCCCGCGAAGCGGGGGCGTCACAGATACGCAGTATTTT.

The rearrangement joins TRBV5-1 to TRBJ2-3, with 7 bases that match TRBD1. Per the germline V gene, CDR1 is SGHRS and CDR2 is YFSETQ. The CDR3 runs 16 residues. The J segment lost 2 bases and the V segment lost 0 bases, leaving 6 bases of the junction unmatched. The CDR3: CASSLVTGQNTDTQYF. In DNA form, the CDR3 reads TGCGCCAGCAGCTTGGTGACGGGACAGAACACAGATACGCAGTATTTT.

The rearrangement links TRBV6-5 to TRBJ1-1; D is possibly TRBD1 (6 bases). Germline-derived CDR1 and CDR2 are MNHEY and SVGAGI. This CDR3 is built from 15 residues. V lost 7 bases and J 1 base, leaving 16 bases between the germline ends. The CDR3 bases are TGTGCCAGCACCACCTGGGGGGGCCCGAACACTGAAGCTTTCTTT. Its protein is CASTTWGGPNTEAFF.

V and J are TRBV27 and TRBJ1-2; possible D gene TRBD1, 5 bases. CDR1 MNHEY and CDR2 SMNVEV come from the germline V gene (reference sequence). The CDR3 has 16 amino acids. The ends were cut back, 6 bases at V and 3 bases at J, with 20 bases in the middle. This CDR3 is CASSPAGLAVDYGYTF. The CDR3 DNA sequence: TGTGCCAGCAGCCCCGCGGGACTGGCCGTGGACTATGGCTACACCTTC.

The rearrangement links TRBV25-1 to TRBJ2-7; 10 nucleotides line up with TRBD2. There are 14 residues in the CDR3. V lost 6 bases, J lost 6 bases, and 8 bases stayed unmatched. The germline CDR1 and CDR2 sequences are MGHDK and SYGVNS. The CDR3 nucleotides read TGTGCCAGCAGGGTCAGCGGGGGGGCAGCCGAGCAGTACTTC. Translating gives CASRVSGGAAEQYF.

The chain recombines TRBV14 with TRBJ2-5; 7 positions match TRBD1. This CDR3 comprises 14 residues. J was trimmed by 4 bases and V by 4 bases; bases with no gene match: 6. CDR1 and CDR2 (germline): SGHDN, FVKESK. CDR3 DNA sequence: TGTGCCAGCAGCCGGGGACAGCCAGGAGAGACCCAGTACTTC. It specifies CASSRGQPGETQYF.

The V gene is TRBV2, the J gene TRBJ2-2; TRBD2 aligns across 14 bases. The CDR3 has 16 amino acids. With V trimmed by 5 bases and J by 5 bases, 4 bases remained unmatched. Germline V gene data show CDR1 as SNHLY and CDR2 as FYNNEI. The CDR3 nucleotides are TGTGCCAGCAGTCGGACTAGCGGGGGGTTTACCGGGGAGCTGTTTTTT. Its protein product is CASSRTSGGFTGELFF.

On this clone: The limits of the CDR3 on the DNA are not certain, so only TCRdb's listed CDR3 is given. The V call is TRBV30, the J call TRBJ2-3; TRBD2 was called by the table and not checked on the DNA. The CDR3 is made up of 16 amino acids, end residues included. Germline CDR1 and CDR2: GTSNPN and SVGIG (reference sequence). Here the CDR3 reads CAWSEPGRGAQIRSIF.

The chain uses TRBV5-5 and TRBJ1-2, with D unresolved. Germline-derived CDR1 and CDR2 are SGHKS and YYEKEE (reference sequence). The V and J ends lost 2 bases and 7 bases respectively, with 12 bases between them. The CDR3 has 13 residues. CDR3 sequence (DNA): TGTGCCAGCAGCTTTGTTTTAATATCTGGCTACACCTTC. Protein sequence: CASSFVLISGYTF.

The V call is TRBV27, the J call TRBJ2-1; D perhaps matches TRBD1 (6 bases). With 1 base removed from V and 6 bases from J, the gap between germline ends came to 16 bases. This CDR3 is 16 amino acids long. CDR1 MNHEY and CDR2 SMNVEV come from the germline V gene (reference sequence). The CDR3 DNA reads TGTGCCAGCAGTTTATTCGGCCAGGGGTGGGGCAATGAGCAGTTCTTC. Translation gives CASSLFGQGWGNEQFF.

The chain links TRBV4-3 to TRBJ2-3, with 10 bases lining up with TRBD2. The CDR3 totals 17 residues. Germline-derived CDR1 and CDR2 are LGHNA and YSLEER. With 4 bases clipped from V and 4 bases from J, the junction kept 11 bases outside the gene matches. CDR3 sequence reads: CASSRQLAGSISDTQYF. The CDR3 bases are TGCGCCAGCAGCCGACAACTAGCGGGGAGTATTTCAGATACGCAGTATTTT.

The chain couples TRBV7-9 to TRBJ1-6, with D possibly TRBD1 on 6 matching bases. CDR3 size: 15 residues. Germline CDR1 and CDR2: SEHNR and FQNEAQ (reference sequence). V was trimmed by 1 base and J by 10 bases, leaving 14 bases between them. DNA of the CDR3: TGTGCCAGCAGCTTAGGGGCTGGGGGCGGATCACCCCTCCACTTT. This gives the protein CASSLGAGGGSPLHF.

The CDR3 sequence is CASSSYLSWRGDTQYF. DNA for the CDR3: TGCGCCAGCAGCTCCTACCTAAGCTGGCGAGGGGATACGCAGTATTTT. This sequence joins TRBV5-1 and TRBJ2-3, with a possible D match to TRBD2 (5 bases). Per germline, CDR1 SGHRS and CDR2 YFSETQ. The CDR3 runs to 16 residues. Trimming cost V 3 bases and J 6 bases, with 20 bases left between them.

Remarks on this clone: One junction end disagrees with the germline gene, perhaps due to a read error. This sample includes further DNA sequences coding for the same CDR3. This chain links TRBV30 with TRBJ1-4, with D perhaps matching TRBD1 (6 bases). The CDR3 spans 16 residues. Germline V gives CDR1 GTSNPN, CDR2 SVGIG (reference sequence). The CDR3 DNA reads TGTGCCTGGAGTGTCGGAGTTCGGCAGGGGAATGAAAAGCTGTTTTTT. It yields the protein CAWSVGVRQGNEKLFF. The full variable domain, its missing parts supplied by reference TRBV30 and TRBJ1-4, is SQTIHQWPATLVQPVGSPLSLECTVEGTSNPNLYWYRQAAGRGLQLLFYSVGIGQISSEVPQNLSASRPQDRQFILSSKKLLLSDSGFYLCAWSVGVRQGNEKLFFGSGTQLSVL.

The chain carries TRBV15 and TRBJ1-6; no firm D call. The V gene's germline CDR1 is LNHNV and CDR2 YYDKDF (reference sequence). The CDR3 spans 13 residues. The ends were cut back, 0 bases at V and 10 bases at J, with 7 bases in the middle. CDR3 region: CATSRDRGSPLHF. CDR3 DNA sequence: TGTGCCACCAGCAGAGATCGGGGATCACCCCTCCACTTT.

This clone was detected only a few times. The chain's CDR3 is CASAGQSNTEAFF. DNA for the CDR3: TGTGCCAGCGCAGGACAGTCGAACACTGAAGCTTTCTTT. The chain carries TRBV18 and TRBJ1-1; possibly TRBD1 for D (6 bases). Trimming took off 8 bases at V and 1 base at J, with 11 bases between the two ends. The CDR3 spans 13 residues. Germline CDR1 is KGHSH and CDR2 is LQKENI.

The table lists this clone with a count of one. V and J are TRBV6-4 and TRBJ2-3; TRBD2 aligns across 10 bases. The CDR3 covers 17 residues. Germline V gives CDR1 MRHNA, CDR2 SNTAGT. The J segment lost 2 bases and the V segment lost 6 bases, leaving 11 bases of the junction unmatched. This CDR3 reads CASRLAGAKMYTDTQYF. DNA of the CDR3: TGTGCCAGCAGGCTAGCGGGGGCCAAAATGTACACAGATACGCAGTATTTT.

V gene TRBV28 combines with J gene TRBJ2-1; D possibly corresponds to TRBD2 (5 bases). Germline V gene data show CDR1 as MDHEN and CDR2 as SYDVKM. Trimming cost V 2 bases and J 12 bases, with 14 bases left between them. The CDR3 is 13 residues long. The CDR3 nucleotides read TGTGCCAGCAGTTTAGGTCTAGCTGGCGTGCAGTTCTTC. This sequence encodes CASSLGLAGVQFF.

V is TRBV15 and J is TRBJ2-5; TRBD2 matches 7 bases. Germline CDR1 LNHNV, CDR2 YYDKDF (reference sequence). CDR3 size: 15 residues. The V and J ends lost 0 bases and 5 bases, in that order; junction bases with no gene match: 6. The CDR3 loop is CATSRDRREAETQYF. For the CDR3, the DNA is TGTGCCACCAGCAGAGATCGTCGGGAGGCGGAGACCCAGTACTTC.

To note about this clone: Distinct nucleotide sequences in the sample also encode this CDR3. The rearrangement links TRBV6-5 to TRBJ1-1; the D gene is possibly TRBD1 (5 bases). The CDR3 has 16 amino acids. Germline V gene data show CDR1 as MNHEY and CDR2 as SVGAGI. With 2 bases removed from V and 6 bases from J, the gap between germline ends came to 19 bases. DNA of the CDR3: TGTGCCAGCAGTTACGGAGGGGCGCGGGTTACTTCTGAAGCTTTCTTT. This gives the protein CASSYGGARVTSEAFF.

The V gene is TRBV27, the J gene TRBJ2-7; the D gene is possibly TRBD2 (6 bases). V was pared by 3 bases and J by 5 bases, with 17 bases between. CDR3 length: 15 amino acids. The germline gives CDR1 MNHEY, CDR2 SMNVEV (reference sequence). DNA of the CDR3: TGTGCCAGCAGTTTTGGCGGGGCCGCACTTCACGAGCAGTACTTC. Its protein is CASSFGGAALHEQYF.

The V call is TRBV2, the J call TRBJ1-1; D is possibly TRBD1 (6 bases). Germline V gives CDR1 SNHLY, CDR2 FYNNEI. This CDR3 has 14 amino acids. V was trimmed by 0 bases and J by 4 bases, leaving 9 bases between them. CDR3 in DNA: TGTGCCAGCAGTGAAGCGATCAGGGGCACTGAAGCTTTCTTT. Amino acids: CASSEAIRGTEAFF.

This clone was observed a handful of times. The V call is TRBV6-5, the J call TRBJ2-7; D gene unclear. Trimming cost V 2 bases and J 3 bases, with 8 bases left between them. Germline loops: CDR1 MNHEY, CDR2 SVGAGI. The CDR3 spans 13 residues. The CDR3 nucleotides are TGTGCCAGCAGTTACACTACTAACTACGAGCAGTACTTC. It specifies CASSYTTNYEQYF.

The chain couples TRBV10-3 to TRBJ2-1; D possibly corresponds to TRBD2 (6 bases). The CDR3 extends over 11 amino acids. Trimming left V 8 bases short and J 8 bases short, with 10 bases between. Germline CDR1 reads ENHRY; CDR2 reads SYGVKD. The CDR3 is CAIRTTDEQFF. Here the CDR3 DNA reads TGTGCCATCCGGACTACCGATGAGCAGTTCTTC.